Sequencing of this TCR beta chain was carried out in a study of cytomegalovirus exposure and HLA in healthy donors. Regarding the study as a whole: Previously analyzed data showed that most TCR beta V segments were productive at a frequency of about 90% or about 30%.

Concerning this clone: The antigen remains undetermined.

PCR involved 60 Vbeta and 13 Jbeta primers. Original analysis: Counted up in a later analysis, unique TCR beta chains came to approximately 77 million, with about 10 million shared. The repertoire was sequenced with immunoSEQ multiplex PCR; TCRdb's copy has only in-frame clones and lacks some. The D gene and trimming were derived from the DNA, and the V and J assignments and clone size from that table. In the table there are about 110,000 clones, 79% of which are singletons. The V and J ends lost 5 bases and 0 bases, in that order; junction bases with no gene match: 6. The germline gives CDR1 MNHNY, CDR2 SVGAGI (reference sequence). This CDR3 comprises 16 residues.

The sample was PBMCs. This receptor was taken from a woman aged 40 to 50 in good health and CMV-seronegative. The gene calls are TRBV6-6 and TRBJ1-5; TRBD1 agrees at 8 bases. The CDR3, as DNA: TGTGCCAGCAGTCCACGGACAGGGAATAGCAATCAGCCCCAGCATTTT. It translates to CASSPRTGNSNQPQHF.